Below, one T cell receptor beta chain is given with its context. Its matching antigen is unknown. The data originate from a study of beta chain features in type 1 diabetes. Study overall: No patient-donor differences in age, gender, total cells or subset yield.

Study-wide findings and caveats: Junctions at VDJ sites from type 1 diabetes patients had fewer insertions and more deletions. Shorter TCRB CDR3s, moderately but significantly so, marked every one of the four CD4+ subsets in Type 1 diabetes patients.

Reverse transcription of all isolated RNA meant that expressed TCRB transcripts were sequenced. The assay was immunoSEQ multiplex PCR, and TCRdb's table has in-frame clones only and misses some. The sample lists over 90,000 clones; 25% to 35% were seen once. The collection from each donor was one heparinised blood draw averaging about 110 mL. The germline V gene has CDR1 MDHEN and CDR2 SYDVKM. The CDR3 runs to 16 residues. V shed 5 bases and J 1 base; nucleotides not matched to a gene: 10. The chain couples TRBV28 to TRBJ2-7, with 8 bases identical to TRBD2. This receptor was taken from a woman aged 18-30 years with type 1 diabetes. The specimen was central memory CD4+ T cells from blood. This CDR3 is CASSPPLAGGSYEQYF. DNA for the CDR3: TGTGCCAGCAGTCCCCCCCTGGCGGGAGGATCCTACGAGCAGTACTTC.